A selection of T cell receptor beta chains follows, all from one sample in a study of lymphopenia after photon versus proton radiotherapy. Some clones are missing from TCRdb's copy, which holds only in-frame ones; the method was immunoSEQ multiplex PCR. Of about 65,000 clones detected, about 87% appear once; the ten largest clones hold about 10%. This specimen consisted of peripheral blood, obtained from a patient treated with proton-based radiotherapy. All receptors come from a man older than 75 with esophageal cancer. CDR3s include the opening cysteine and the closing phenylalanine or tryptophan. Fields, in order: D gene, J gene, V gene, clone size, CDR3 DNA, CDR3 protein. D genes are given only for firm matches. Some rows have no size entry. The others give once, few or many, or a class for an expanded clone.

TRBD1,TRBJ2-7,TRBV13,-,TGTGCCAGCAGCACGGGACAGGCGGGCTACGAGCAGTACTTC,CASSTGQAGYEQYF
-,TRBJ2-3,TRBV29-1,few,TGCAGTGTACGGGTTTTAACAGATACGCAGTATTTT,CSVRVLTDTQYF
TRBD1,TRBJ2-3,TRBV7-9,-,TGTGCCAGCAGCGAGGGACAGGCAGTAGATACGCAGTATTTT,CASSEGQAVDTQYF
-,TRBJ2-7,TRBV11-2,-,TGTGCCAGCAGCTTAGACAGCTACGAGCAGTACTTC,CASSLDSYEQYF
-,TRBJ2-3,TRBV30,-,TGTGCCCAAAATCAAAGGGGCGGGGGCTACACAGATACGCAGTATTTT,CAQNQRGGGYTDTQYF
-,TRBJ1-5,TRBV9,-,TGTGCCAGCAGCGTAGGGGGTGCCGGAGATCAGCCCCAGCATTTT,CASSVGGAGDQPQHF
TRBD1,TRBJ1-1,TRBV5-1,-,TGCGCCAGCAGATGGACAGGGGGCTGGAGGACTGAAGCTTTCTTT,CASRWTGGWRTEAFF
-,TRBJ2-2,TRBV7-2,-,TGTGCCAGCAGCTTCAGCACAATGAACACCGGGGAGCTGTTTTTT,CASSFSTMNTGELFF
TRBD1,TRBJ1-2,TRBV28,-,TGTGCCAGCAGTTCCCCAGGGGGCCCTAACTATGGCTACACCTTC,CASSSPGGPNYGYTF
-,TRBJ2-3,TRBV7-6,-,TGTGCCAGCAGCTTAGATGAGGGTACGCAGTATTTT,CASSLDEGTQYF
-,TRBJ2-7,TRBV7-2,-,TGTGCCAGCAGCCCCTGGACAGTAGCCTACTACGAGCAGTACTTC,CASSPWTVAYYEQYF
TRBD2,TRBJ2-5,TRBV5-4,once,TGTGCCAGCACCCCCAGCGGGGGGCTTCAAGAGACCCAGTACTTC,CASTPSGGLQETQYF
-,TRBJ1-1,TRBV6-5,-,TGTGCCAGCAGTTATTTGTCCGAAGCTTTCTTT,CASSYLSEAFF
TRBD1,TRBJ2-1,TRBV13,once,TGTGCCAGCAGCCTAGGGGGCCGCAATGCGCAGTTCTTC,CASSLGGRNAQFF
TRBD1,TRBJ2-7,TRBV6-5,-,TGTGCCAGCAGACCCCCAGGGGGCTCCTACGAGCAGTACTTC,CASRPPGGSYEQYF
-,TRBJ1-1,TRBV6-6,once,TGTGCCAGCAGTTCACAGGGTTCGAACACTGAAGCTTTCTTT,CASSSQGSNTEAFF
-,TRBJ2-7,TRBV7-9,-,TGTGCCAGCAGCTTAGGGGCCCCCTACGAGCAGTACTTC,CASSLGAPYEQYF
-,TRBJ2-1,TRBV29-1,-,TGCAGCGTTGTCCGGGGCAGCGAGCAGTTCTTC,CSVVRGSEQFF
-,TRBJ1-3,TRBV15,once,TGTGCCACCAGCAGAGATCTAAGCGGAAACACCATATATTTT,CATSRDLSGNTIYF
-,TRBJ2-7,TRBV15,-,TGTGCCACCAGCAGAATTAGGACCTCCTTTTACGGGCAGTACTTC,CATSRIRTSFYGQYF
-,TRBJ2-3,TRBV15,-,TGTGCCACCAGCAGAGATGATGTCTTTGATACGCAGTATTTT,CATSRDDVFDTQYF
-,TRBJ1-2,TRBV12-2,few,TGTGCAAGTCGCTTAGAGCGACAGGGTCATGCCTATGGCTACACCTTC,CASRLERQGHAYGYTF
TRBD2,TRBJ2-7,TRBV18,-,TGTGCCAGCTCTACGGCGGTCAGCGGGAGCTCCTACGAGCAGTACTTC,CASSTAVSGSSYEQYF
-,TRBJ2-7,TRBV21-1,once,TGTGCCAGCAGCAAAACGTACGGTTACGAGCAGTACTTC,CASSKTYGYEQYF
-,TRBJ1-5,TRBV2,-,TGTGCCAGCAACTCTCTTAGCAATCAGCCCCAGCATTTT,CASNSLSNQPQHF
TRBD2,TRBJ2-3,TRBV10-3,-,TGTGCCACGACTAGCGGGGTCACAGATACGCAGTATTTT,CATTSGVTDTQYF
-,TRBJ2-5,TRBV5-1,-,TGCGCCAGCAGCCCGTGGCTATTCCAAGAGACCCAGTACTTC,CASSPWLFQETQYF
-,TRBJ2-1,TRBV5-1,-,TGCGCCAGCAGCCCCCAGCTAGCGACGGTCTACAATGAGCAGTTCTTC,CASSPQLATVYNEQFF
-,TRBJ2-7,TRBV11-2,-,TGTGCCAGCAGCTTGATAATGTACGAGCAGTACTTC,CASSLIMYEQYF
-,TRBJ1-5,TRBV7-2,-,TGTGCCAGCAGCTTAAACGCAGGATTTCAGCCCCAGCATTTT,CASSLNAGFQPQHF
TRBD1,TRBJ1-2,TRBV6-5,-,TGTGCCAGCAGTCAGGACAGGGTTGATGGCTACACCTTC,CASSQDRVDGYTF
TRBD2,TRBJ2-3,TRBV18,-,TGTGCCAGCTCACCACCGTATAGCGGGGGCACAGTAGCGCTGACCTTGGGGCAGTATTTT,CASSPPYSGGTVALTLGQYF
TRBD1,TRBJ2-1,TRBV7-2,-,TGTGCCAGCAGACGTACCGGGACAGGGGAGGTGGATGAGCAGTTCTTC,CASRRTGTGEVDEQFF
TRBD2,TRBJ2-7,TRBV6-5,-,TGTGCCAGCCGGGGAGCGGGGGACCTTTACGAGCAGTACTTC,CASRGAGDLYEQYF
-,TRBJ1-2,TRBV6-5,-,TGTGCCAGCAGTTACTCGTGGGGCAGGGAGGGCTATGGCTACACCTTC,CASSYSWGREGYGYTF
-,TRBJ2-7,TRBV4-3,-,TGCGCCAGCAGCCTCCAGGGGGGTAGCTACTACGAGCAGTACTTC,CASSLQGGSYYEQYF
TRBD1,TRBJ2-7,TRBV6-4,-,TGTGCCAGCTTCACCCGCCCTTACCGCCGGGACAGGTATTACGAGCAGTACTTC,CASFTRPYRRDRYYEQYF
TRBD1,TRBJ2-7,TRBV9,-,TGTGCCAGCAGCGTAAGAGACAGGGGGCTCCGGCGCTACGAGCAGTACTTC,CASSVRDRGLRRYEQYF